This record concerns one T cell receptor beta chain sequence. The target of this receptor is not known. Base qualities are not recorded, but no much larger clone differs from it by a single base. Receptor libraries were prepared by the immunoSEQ multiplex PCR assay. The original pipeline was this. During preprocessing, nonproductive sequences were removed, along with CDR3s that did not begin with C, did not end with F or W, or were shorter than 7 amino acids. Antigen-specific clonotypes were called with the MANAFEST web app on the basis of expansion relative to the reference and to other culture wells. To be counted as positive, a clone had to show significant expansion compared with the reference culture, at an FDR below 0.05, in 2 of 3 replicate wells. Positive clones also required significant expansion versus all other tandem wells and an odds ratio above 5. CDR3 homology was quantified as pairwise Levenshtein distance, calculated with the stringdist R package after three terminal residues were trimmed from each end. Drawn from immuneACCESS, this table holds only the in-frame rearrangements with V and J called that TCRdb kept. Clones are partly lost; checked studies trace under half to an unresolved V gene and leave the rest unexplained. That table is the source of V, J and clone size, and D and trimming were worked out from the DNA. Recorded for this sample are more than 20,000 clones; about 81% of them occurred a single time. Over 9% of the sample comes from the top ten.

CD4+ T cells from unexposed donors were collected before the COVID-19 pandemic (2011-2018). Following 10 days of culture, the EasySep CD4+ T cell isolation kit was used to isolate CD4+ T cells. As far as cell numbers permitted, CD4+ T cells from unexposed donors were tested for reactivity against SARS-CoV-2 S and N as well as four spike pools from common cold coronaviruses. PBMCs were cultured at a few million per well in IMDM supplemented with around 5.3% human AB serum and 8 to 10 IU/ml IL-2. Half of the culture medium was replaced with fresh IL-2-containing medium on days 3 and 7. In general, triplicate replicate wells were used for every peptide culture condition. Leukapheresis product for the unexposed donors was purchased commercially. PBMCs were isolated from leukapheresis product or whole blood by Ficoll-Paque PLUS gradient centrifugation. The PBMCs went either fresh into the expansion assay or into cryopreservation at -140 degrees C. The QIAamp Micro DNA Kit was used to extract genomic DNA from the CD4+ T cells.

This sample is part of a study of CD4 T cells in relation to SARS-CoV-2 and coronaviruses (TCRdb year 2021). Regarding the study in general: In the ViraFEST assay, PBMCs were grown with antigen for 10 days, and TCR beta CDR3s were then sequenced to identify antigen-specific clonal expansions. An HIV-1 Nef peptide pool or a culture without peptide was used as the negative reference condition. The Adaptive Biotechnologies TCR-sequencing kit was used to sequence samples from a few pre-COVID donors and the naive versus memory experiments, whereas other data were Illumina-based. The study assessed, at the TCR clonotype level, memory CD4+ T cell crossreactivity between SARS-CoV-2 and common cold coronavirus spike proteins. A different TCR-beta assay, based on Illumina, was used to sequence expansion assays from other donors in the study. HLA restriction was mapped for shared crossreactive spike epitopes using patient-derived lymphoblastoid cell lines. The paper's findings and limits, for the study overall: Crossreactive clones showed significantly weaker SARS-CoV-2-driven expansion than monoreactive clones, consistent with antigenic imprinting. Memory CD4+ clonotypes crossrecognizing SARS-CoV-2 and at least one common cold coronavirus spike were found in approximately 60% of donors. No donor contributed both pre-pandemic and post-infection samples, which limited tracing the source of pre-existing responses. The study was constrained by small numbers of patients and of tested TCRs. Crossreactivity analysis was centred on spike protein, so crossreactivity against other viral proteins was not assessed.

CDR1 and CDR2, looked up from the germline V gene, are SGHRS and YFSETQ. The V end gives up 2 bases and the J end 6 bases, leaving 2 bases in the junction not matched to a gene. From its cysteine to its phenylalanine, the CDR3 spans 13 amino acids. Only CDR3 DNA remains: 39 bases, in frame from the first base. The TCR sequence derives from a human donor in good health. The V and J segments used are TRBV5-1 and TRBJ2-7, with 10 bases matching TRBD2. What was sequenced was CD4+ T cells from PBMCs, cultured in vitro. The CDR3 is CASSFSGGFEQYF. The DNA sequence is given as TGCGCCAGCAGCTTTAGCGGGGGGTTCGAGCAGTACTTC.